Presented here are 5 T cell receptor delta chains from one specimen sequenced in a study of gamma-delta chains in newborns, infants, children. TCRdb reanalysed the reads with CATT. The sample shows about 6,400 delta-chain clones, 2.5% to 3% of them seen only once. What was sequenced was blood. These receptors all stem from a child who was a newborn, infant or young child, either healthy, febrile or measles-vaccinated (not recorded which).

With regard to this clone: A read error is possible here, since a much larger clone lies one base away. This chain connects TRDV2 to TRDJ3; TRDD3 agrees at 12 bases. TCRdb is silent on the J gene; assignment here came from matching the DNA to germline. There are 20 residues in the CDR3. Looked up from germline, CDR1 is GEAIGNYY and CDR2 is EKD. Written as DNA, the CDR3 is TGTGCCTGTGACAAAGTACTGGGGGATACCAGCTCCCGGGACACCCGACAGATGTTTTTC. Translating gives CACDKVLGDTSSRDTRQMFF.

Points on this clone: One end of the junction fails to match germline, which may point to a read error. The chain has TRDV2 and TRDJ3; tentative D call: TRDD3 (6 bases). The CDR3 is 17 amino acids. Germline V gene data show CDR1 as GEAIGNYY and CDR2 as EKD. The CDR3 sequence: CACDTVRGFWDARQMFF. CDR3 nucleotides: TGTGCCTGTGACACCGTCAGGGGATTCTGGGACGCCCGACAGATGTTTTTC.

With respect to this clone: Additional DNA sequences in this sample encode the identical CDR3. The V and J genes are TRDV2 and TRDJ3; TRDD3 agrees at 8 bases. Per the germline V gene, CDR1 is GEAIGNYY and CDR2 is EKD. The CDR3 consists of 18 residues. Trimming cost V 4 bases and J 0 bases; bases outside gene matches: 7. CDR3 nucleotides: TGTGCCTGTGATACTGGGGGTCCGAGCTCCTGGGACACCCGACAGATGTTTTTC. Protein: CACDTGGPSSWDTRQMFF.

This clone was seen only a few times. A junction boundary mismatches the germline segment, possibly from a read error. V usage is TRDV2 and J usage is TRDJ3; 8 bases align to TRDD3. The CDR3 contains 18 residues. Per germline, CDR1 GEAIGNYY and CDR2 EKD. CDR3 loop: CACDTVGDTSWVTRQMFF. CDR3 nucleotide sequence: TGTGCCTGTGACACCGTAGGGGATACCTCCTGGGTCACCCGACAGATGTTTTTC.

By share, this clone counts as medium-sized (0.01 to 0.1%). This chain connects TRDV2 to TRDJ3; 8 bases agree with TRDD3. From germline, CDR1 is GEAIGNYY and CDR2 EKD. The ends lost 2 bases at V and 0 bases at J; junction bases unmatched: 5. The CDR3 runs 18 residues. The CDR3 DNA reads as TGTGCCTGTGACATACTGGGGGGCAGCTCCTGGGACACCCGACAGATGTTTTTC. It is translated as CACDILGGSSWDTRQMFF.